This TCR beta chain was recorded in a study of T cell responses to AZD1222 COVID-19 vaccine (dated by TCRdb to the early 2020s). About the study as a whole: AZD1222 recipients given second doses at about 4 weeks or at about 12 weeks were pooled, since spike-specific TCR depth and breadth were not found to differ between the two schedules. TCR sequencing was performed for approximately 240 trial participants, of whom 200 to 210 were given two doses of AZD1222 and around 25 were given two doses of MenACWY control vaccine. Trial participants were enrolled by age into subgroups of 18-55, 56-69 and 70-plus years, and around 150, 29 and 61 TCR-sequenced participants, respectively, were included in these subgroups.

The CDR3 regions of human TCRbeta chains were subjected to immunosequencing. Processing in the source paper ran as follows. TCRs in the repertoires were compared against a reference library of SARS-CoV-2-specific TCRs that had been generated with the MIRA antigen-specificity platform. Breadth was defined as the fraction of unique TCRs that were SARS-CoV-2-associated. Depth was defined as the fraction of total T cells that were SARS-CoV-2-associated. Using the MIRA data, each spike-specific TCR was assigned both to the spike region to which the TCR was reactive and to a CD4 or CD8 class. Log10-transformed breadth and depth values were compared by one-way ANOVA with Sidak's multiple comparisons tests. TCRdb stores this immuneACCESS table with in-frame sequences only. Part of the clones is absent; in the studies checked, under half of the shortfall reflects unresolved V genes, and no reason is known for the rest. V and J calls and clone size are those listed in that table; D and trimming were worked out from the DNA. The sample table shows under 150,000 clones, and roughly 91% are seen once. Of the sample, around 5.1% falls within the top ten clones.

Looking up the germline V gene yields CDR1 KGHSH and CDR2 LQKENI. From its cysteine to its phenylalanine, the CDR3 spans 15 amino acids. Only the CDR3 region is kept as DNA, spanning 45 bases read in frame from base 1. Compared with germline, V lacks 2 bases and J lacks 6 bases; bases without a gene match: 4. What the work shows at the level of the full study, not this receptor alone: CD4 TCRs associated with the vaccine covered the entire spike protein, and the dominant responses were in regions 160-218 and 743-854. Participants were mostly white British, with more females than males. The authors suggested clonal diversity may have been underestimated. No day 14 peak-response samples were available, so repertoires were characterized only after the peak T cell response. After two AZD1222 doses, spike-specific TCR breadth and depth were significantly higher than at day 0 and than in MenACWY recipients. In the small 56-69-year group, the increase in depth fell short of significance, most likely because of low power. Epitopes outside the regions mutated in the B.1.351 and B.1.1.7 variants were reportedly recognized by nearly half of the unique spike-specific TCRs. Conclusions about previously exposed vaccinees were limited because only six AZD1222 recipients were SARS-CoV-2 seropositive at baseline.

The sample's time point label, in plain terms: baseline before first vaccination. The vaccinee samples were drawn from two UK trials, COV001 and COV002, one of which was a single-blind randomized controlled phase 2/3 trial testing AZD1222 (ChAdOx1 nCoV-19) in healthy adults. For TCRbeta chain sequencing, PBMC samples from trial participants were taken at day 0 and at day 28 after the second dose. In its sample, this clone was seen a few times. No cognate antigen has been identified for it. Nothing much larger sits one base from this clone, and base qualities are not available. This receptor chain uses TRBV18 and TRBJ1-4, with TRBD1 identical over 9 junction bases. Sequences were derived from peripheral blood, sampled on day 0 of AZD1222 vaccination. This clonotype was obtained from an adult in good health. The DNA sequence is TGTGCCAGCTCACCAGGGACAGGGCGAGATGAAAAACTGTTTTTT. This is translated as CASSPGTGRDEKLFF.